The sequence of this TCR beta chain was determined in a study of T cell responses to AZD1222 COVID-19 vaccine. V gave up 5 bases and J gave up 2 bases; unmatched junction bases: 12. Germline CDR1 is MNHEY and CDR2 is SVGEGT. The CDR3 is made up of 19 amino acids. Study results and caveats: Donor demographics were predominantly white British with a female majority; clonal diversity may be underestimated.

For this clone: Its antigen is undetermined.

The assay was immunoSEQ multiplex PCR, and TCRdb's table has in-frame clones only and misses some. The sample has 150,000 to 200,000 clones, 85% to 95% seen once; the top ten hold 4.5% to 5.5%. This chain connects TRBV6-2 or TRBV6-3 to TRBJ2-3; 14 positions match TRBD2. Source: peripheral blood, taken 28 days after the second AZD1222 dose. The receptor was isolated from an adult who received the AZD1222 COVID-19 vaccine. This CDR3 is CASSDSGTSGSLYTDTQYF. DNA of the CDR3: TGTGCCAGCAGTGATTCCGGGACTAGCGGGAGCCTTTACACAGATACGCAGTATTTT.